The 18 T cell receptor beta chains presented below share a single source sample, sequenced in a study of shared clonotypes between healthy human individuals (dated by TCRdb to the early 2020s). Receptors were amplified or captured by the immunoSEQ multiplex PCR assay. The table comes from immuneACCESS by way of TCRdb, which keeps in-frame sequences with V and J called. Part of the clones is missing from these tables; in studies checked, under half for an unresolved V gene and the rest for unknown reasons. The sample has about 450,000 clones on record, 70% to 85% of them singletons. Approximately 12% of the sample lies in the top ten. The sample comprised PBMCs. These receptor sequences come from a woman in her forties in good health. Some clones in this sample may be carry-over from other donors' samples.

The chain employs TRBV6-6 and TRBJ2-2, with D possibly being TRBD2 (5 bases). The V gene lost 6 bases and the J gene lost 1 base, with 9 bases spanning the gap. Looked up from germline, CDR1 is MNHNY and CDR2 is SVGAGI (reference sequence). The CDR3 has 14 amino acids. CDR3 coding DNA: TGTGCCAGCAGAATACTAGGGAACACCGGGGAGCTGTTTTTT. It encodes CASRILGNTGELFF.

This CDR3 is CASSPRTGQQFF. The CDR3 nucleotides read TGTGCCAGCAGCCCGCGGACAGGACAGCAGTTCTTC. The chain links TRBV7-2 to TRBJ2-1, with TRBD1 matching over 7 bases. The J segment lost 11 bases and the V segment lost 5 bases, leaving 6 bases of the junction unmatched. CDR3 size: 12 residues. Germline-derived CDR1 and CDR2 are SGHTA and FQGNSA.

J is TRBJ1-1 and V is TRBV9; D is possibly TRBD1 (6 bases). The CDR3 spans 15 residues. Per the germline V gene, CDR1 is SGDLS and CDR2 is YYNGEE. Trimming pared 3 bases from V and 0 bases from J, leaving 12 bases between. DNA of the CDR3: TGTGCCAGCAGCGAAGAGGGGGACCTGAACACTGAAGCTTTCTTT. Encoded protein: CASSEEGDLNTEAFF.

The genes are TRBV13 and TRBJ2-5, with TRBD2 identical over 13 bases. CDR3 length: 15 residues. From germline, CDR1 is PRHDT and CDR2 FYEKMQ (reference sequence). V lost 4 bases to trimming and J lost 4 bases; unmatched junction nucleotides: 3. The CDR3 protein is CASSSGLAGAETQYF. The CDR3 nucleotides read TGTGCCAGCAGCTCCGGACTAGCGGGAGCAGAGACCCAGTACTTC.

The rearrangement uses TRBV7-9 and TRBJ1-1; D remains ambiguous. The V end lost 4 bases, the J end lost 6 bases, and 6 bases lay between the germline ends. The CDR3 sequence is 11 residues long. Germline CDR1 SEHNR, CDR2 FQNEAQ (reference sequence). The CDR3 spells CASSYSSEAFF. DNA for the CDR3: TGTGCCAGCAGCTACTCATCTGAAGCTTTCTTT.

The rearrangement joins TRBV18 to TRBJ2-2, with 12 bases matching TRBD2. V lost 2 bases, J lost 6 bases, and 7 bases stayed unmatched. In germline, CDR1 is KGHSH, CDR2 LQKENI. This CDR3 comprises 17 residues. The CDR3 protein is CASSPATSGSVPGELFF. The CDR3 DNA sequence: TGTGCCAGCTCACCAGCGACTAGCGGGAGTGTTCCCGGGGAGCTGTTTTTT.

This clone was counted between two and nine times. The J gene is TRBJ1-1, the V gene TRBV6-5, with D maybe TRBD1 (5 bases). V lost 4 bases to trimming and J lost 2 bases, with 11 bases between them. The CDR3 loop spans 14 amino acids. Looked up from germline, CDR1 is MNHEY and CDR2 is SVGAGI. In DNA, the CDR3 is TGTGCCAGCAGTTCCTTCGGGGGAAACACTGAAGCTTTCTTT. This sequence encodes CASSSFGGNTEAFF.

The rearrangement uses TRBV18 and TRBJ2-1; D may be TRBD1 (5 bases). The CDR3 sequence is 14 residues long. Germline CDR1 reads KGHSH; CDR2 reads LQKENI. V dropped 3 bases and J dropped 3 bases, with 9 bases sitting between them. DNA of the CDR3: TGTGCCAGCTCACCGGGCAGGGACTACAATGAGCAGTTCTTC. This sequence encodes CASSPGRDYNEQFF.

The genes are TRBV25-1 and TRBJ2-2; 11 bases line up with TRBD2. This CDR3 has 16 amino acids. V was pared by 7 bases and J by 5 bases, with 9 bases of the junction left unmatched. The germline V gene has CDR1 MGHDK and CDR2 SYGVNS. The CDR3 loop reads CASTPGVAGGTGELFF. The CDR3 DNA sequence: TGTGCCAGCACCCCGGGAGTAGCGGGAGGGACCGGGGAGCTGTTTTTT.

V and J are TRBV4-2 and TRBJ2-7; D is ambiguous. Deletions cut 3 bases from V and 0 bases from J, with 9 bases between. Germline V gene sequence: CDR1 LGHNA, CDR2 YNFKEQ. CDR3 size: 14 residues. The CDR3 region is CASSHVFSSYEQYF. The CDR3 nucleotides are TGTGCCAGCAGCCATGTTTTTAGCTCCTACGAGCAGTACTTC.

This chain links TRBV19 with TRBJ2-1; the match to TRBD2 covers 8 bases. After removal of 3 bases from V and 5 bases from J, the junction contained 9 bases not matched to a gene. Looked up from germline, CDR1 is LNHDA and CDR2 is SQIVND (reference sequence). This CDR3 has 16 residues. Here the CDR3 DNA reads TGTGCCAGTAGTATCGCGAGCCGGGAGGGGAACAATGAGCAGTTCTTC. Amino acid sequence: CASSIASREGNNEQFF. The full variable domain, with the rest looked up from reference TRBV19 and TRBJ2-1, is DGGITQSPKYLFRKEGQNVTLSCEQNLNHDAMYWYRQDPGQGLRLIYYSQIVNDFQKGDIAEGYSVSREKKESFPLTVTSAQKNPTAFYLCASSIASREGNNEQFFGPGTRLTVL.

To note about this clone: This may come from a read error, since a much larger clone is one base off. The CDR3 DNA reads as TGTGCCAGCAGCCAAGACAGCTACGAGCAGTACTTC. Its protein is CASSQDSYEQYF. The rearrangement links TRBV28 to TRBJ2-7, with D perhaps matching TRBD1 (5 bases). The V and J ends lost 6 bases and 3 bases respectively, with 9 bases between them. Germline V gene lookup returns CDR1 MDHEN and CDR2 SYDVKM. CDR3 length: 12 amino acids.

The sample holds a few counts of this clone. V and J are TRBV7-8 and TRBJ1-5; D is possibly TRBD1 (5 bases). This CDR3 spans 16 amino acids. Trimming left V 7 bases short and J 2 bases short, with 18 bases between. Germline CDR1 and CDR2: SGHVS and FQNEAQ. The CDR3 DNA reads TGTGCCAGCACCCCAACGGCAGGGACCCGCAATCAGCCCCAGCATTTT. Protein product: CASTPTAGTRNQPQHF.

This sequence joins TRBV9 and TRBJ2-1, with 7 bases identical to TRBD1. Germline lookup yields CDR1 SGDLS and CDR2 YYNGEE. This CDR3 region has 14 residues. J lost 10 bases, V lost 3 bases, and 10 bases had no gene match. The CDR3 DNA reads as TGTGCCAGCAGCGCAACGACAGGGCGAGGCGAGCAGTTCTTC. Its translation is CASSATTGRGEQFF.

The chain employs TRBV7-9 and TRBJ1-4; 10 nucleotides line up with TRBD1. V lost 4 bases to trimming and J lost 8 bases; unmatched junction nucleotides: 7. CDR1 and CDR2 from the germline V gene are SEHNR and FQNEAQ (reference sequence). The CDR3 spans 15 residues. CDR3 region: CASSSTRDRGEKLFF. For the CDR3, the DNA is TGTGCCAGCAGCTCAACCCGGGACAGGGGAGAAAAACTGTTTTTT.

The chain's CDR3 is CASSDSMEHNEQFF. In DNA, the CDR3 is TGTGCCAGCAGTGACTCTATGGAGCACAATGAGCAGTTCTTC. J is TRBJ2-1 and V is TRBV6-4; no reliable D call. Germline values: CDR1 MRHNA, CDR2 SNTAGT. Trimming took 0 bases from V and 5 from J, leaving 8 bases between them. The CDR3 contains 14 residues.

J is TRBJ2-5 and V is TRBV4-1; D is perhaps TRBD1 or TRBD2 (5 bases each). Germline V gives CDR1 MGHRA, CDR2 YSYEKL. The CDR3 consists of 16 residues. Trimming shortened V by 0 bases and J by 4 bases, and 15 bases separated the two germline ends. For the CDR3, the DNA is TGCGCCAGCAGCCAAGAGGGACCCCATAGACTAGAGACCCAGTACTTC. Its protein product is CASSQEGPHRLETQYF.

The V call is TRBV19, the J call TRBJ2-2; D is unclear. This CDR3 has 14 amino acids. V lost 6 bases and J lost 0, with 8 bases in between. Germline V gene data show CDR1 as LNHDA and CDR2 as SQIVND (reference sequence). The CDR3 loop is CASSRHSNTGELFF. DNA of the CDR3: TGTGCCAGTAGCCGACACTCGAACACCGGGGAGCTGTTTTTT.